The rows below give T cell receptor beta chains drawn from one sample of a study of CD8 T cells in Susac syndrome. One entry per CDR3 protein, called by TCRdb with MiXCR from the immunoSEQ multiplex PCR reads. The table lists around 80,000 distinct CDR3 sequences, over 85% of them singletons. The sequencing input was CD8+ T cells from PBMCs. All receptors derive from a human donor with Susac syndrome. Each CDR3 is given with its conserved first and last residue. D genes are given only for firm matches. The listing skips clone size in some rows; elsewhere it reads once, few, many or a size class.

clone size,V gene,J gene,D gene,CDR3 protein,CDR3 DNA
NA,TRBV6-2/TRBV6-3,TRBJ1-1,NA,CASTYRGKNTEAFF,TGTGCCAGCACCTACCGGGGTAAGAACACTGAAGCTTTCTTT
once,TRBV20-1,TRBJ2-1,TRBD1,CSATKTGFRYGEQFF,TGCAGTGCGACAAAGACAGGGTTCCGCTACGGTGAGCAGTTCTTC
NA,TRBV7-9,TRBJ2-3,NA,CASSLGLESTQYF,TGTGCCAGCAGCTTAGGACTAGAGTCGACGCAGTATTTT
NA,TRBV6-5,TRBJ1-1,TRBD1,CASSWTGSYTTEAFF,TGTGCCAGCAGTTGGACAGGGTCTTATACCACTGAAGCTTTCTTT
NA,TRBV19,TRBJ1-2,NA,CASSIEPLTTPIYRYTF,TGTGCCAGTAGTATCGAGCCCCTGACAACGCCGATTTATCGCTACACCTTC
NA,TRBV4-1,TRBJ2-3,NA,CASSQTGLPADTQYF,TGCGCCAGCAGCCAAACGGGACTTCCGGCAGATACGCAGTATTTT
NA,TRBV11-2,TRBJ2-3,NA,CASSFGTPGGWTDTQYF,TGTGCCAGCAGCTTTGGGACCCCCGGGGGATGGACAGATACGCAGTATTTT
NA,TRBV7-6,TRBJ1-2,NA,CASSLGGSYTF,TGTGCCAGCAGCTTAGGGGGGAGCTACACCTTC
NA,TRBV3-1,TRBJ1-2,TRBD1,CASSQQGQGHGYTF,TGTGCCAGCAGCCAACAAGGACAGGGCCATGGCTACACCTTC
NA,TRBV7-2,TRBJ2-7,TRBD2,CASSYATSTYEQYF,TGTGCCAGCAGCTACGCGACTAGCACCTACGAGCAGTACTTC
NA,TRBV29-1,TRBJ2-7,NA,CSVNGDSYEQYF,TGCAGCGTTAATGGGGACTCCTACGAGCAGTACTTC
NA,TRBV27,TRBJ2-1,TRBD2,CASGLGSGLASGEQFF,TGTGCCAGCGGGCTTGGTTCGGGACTAGCTTCGGGTGAGCAGTTCTTC
NA,TRBV27,TRBJ2-2,TRBD2,CASTFLAGGGNTGELFF,TGTGCCAGTACCTTCCTAGCGGGAGGAGGAAACACCGGGGAGCTGTTTTTT
NA,TRBV12-3/TRBV12-4,TRBJ1-2,NA,CASSPGSGGFLGGYTF,TGTGCCAGCAGTCCCGGGAGCGGGGGCTTTTTAGGTGGCTACACCTTC
NA,TRBV5-4,TRBJ1-1,NA,CASSLDVGSGTEAFF,TGTGCCAGCAGCTTGGATGTGGGGTCCGGCACTGAAGCTTTCTTT
NA,TRBV11-2,TRBJ2-7,NA,CASSLGKRLGGRSYEQYF,TGTGCCAGCAGCTTAGGAAAAAGACTAGGCGGTCGGTCCTACGAGCAGTACTTC
NA,TRBV2,TRBJ2-5,NA,CAIQGLQETQYF,TGTGCCATCCAGGGCCTTCAAGAGACCCAGTACTTC
once,TRBV7-8,TRBJ2-1,NA,CASSYVSLASGEQFF,TGTGCCAGCAGCTACGTATCCCTAGCATCTGGTGAGCAGTTCTTC
NA,TRBV12-5,TRBJ2-2,TRBD1,CASGRRDSSNTGELFF,TGTGCTAGTGGACGTAGGGACAGTTCGAACACCGGGGAGCTGTTTTTT
NA,TRBV7-6,TRBJ2-3,NA,CASSLEWTYPSTDTQYF,TGTGCCAGCAGCTTAGAGTGGACTTATCCTAGCACAGATACGCAGTATTTT
NA,TRBV5-1,TRBJ2-7,NA,CASSLDRAGSYEQYF,TGCGCCAGCAGCTTGGATCGGGCGGGGAGCTACGAGCAGTACTTC
NA,TRBV6-5,TRBJ2-7,TRBD2,CASSYSSGGTYEQYF,TGTGCCAGCAGTTACTCTAGCGGGGGAACCTACGAGCAGTACTTC
NA,TRBV2,TRBJ2-5,TRBD2,CASSEPSGGQQETQYF,TGTGCCAGCAGCGAACCCAGCGGGGGACAACAAGAGACCCAGTACTTC
NA,TRBV27,TRBJ2-7,TRBD1,CASRPGPGTASSYEQYF,TGTGCCAGCAGGCCGGGCCCGGGGACAGCGAGCTCCTACGAGCAGTACTTC
NA,TRBV30,TRBJ1-5,NA,CAWSRGIQPQHF,TGTGCCTGGAGCCGGGGGATTCAGCCCCAGCATTTT
once,TRBV27,TRBJ1-4,NA,CASSFRIEPGVPNEKLFF,TGTGCCAGCAGTTTCCGGATTGAACCAGGGGTGCCTAATGAAAAACTGTTTTTT
NA,TRBV5-5,TRBJ1-5,TRBD1,CASSLYVGQGLRQPQHF,TGTGCCAGCAGCTTGTATGTGGGACAGGGTTTGCGTCAGCCCCAGCATTTT
NA,TRBV7-8,TRBJ2-3,TRBD2,CASSLLALAGDSTDTQYF,TGTGCCAGCAGCTTACTCGCTCTAGCGGGCGATTCTACAGATACGCAGTATTTT
NA,TRBV28,TRBJ1-4,NA,CASSPRHNPPTNEKLFF,TGTGCCAGCAGCCCCCGACACAACCCGCCAACTAATGAAAAACTGTTTTTT
once,TRBV6-1,TRBJ1-5,TRBD1,CASSEQGQGFGPQHF,TGTGCCAGCAGTGAACAGGGACAGGGTTTCGGGCCCCAGCATTTT
NA,TRBV2,TRBJ2-7,NA,CASSEAAITEQYF,TGTGCCAGCAGTGAAGCGGCCATAACCGAGCAGTACTTC
NA,TRBV20-1,TRBJ2-5,NA,CSAIAPLDREGQETQYF,TGCAGTGCTATTGCCCCCCTCGACAGGGAGGGACAAGAGACCCAGTACTTC
NA,TRBV19,TRBJ2-1,NA,CASSIGQSNNEQFF,TGTGCCAGTAGTATAGGGCAGTCCAACAATGAGCAGTTCTTC
NA,TRBV5-1,TRBJ1-2,NA,CASSFDSFYGYTF,TGCGCCAGCAGCTTCGACAGCTTCTATGGCTACACCTTC
NA,TRBV5-1,TRBJ2-7,NA,CASSLEKLGRLEQYF,TGCGCCAGCAGCTTAGAGAAACTAGGGAGATTGGAGCAGTACTTC
once,TRBV29-1,TRBJ2-3,NA,CSVEGGGPSTDTQYF,TGCAGCGTGGAAGGTGGAGGACCTAGCACAGATACGCAGTATTTT
NA,TRBV7-2,TRBJ2-5,NA,CASSLGGLKGTQYF,TGTGCCAGCAGCTTAGGAGGACTTAAGGGCACCCAGTACTTC
NA,TRBV28,TRBJ2-7,TRBD2,CASKYTIAGGYEQYF,TGTGCCAGCAAATATACAATAGCGGGAGGCTACGAGCAGTACTTC
NA,TRBV20-1,TRBJ2-2,NA,CSALARNTGELFF,TGCAGTGCTCTGGCCCGGAACACCGGGGAGCTGTTTTTT
NA,TRBV6-1,TRBJ2-2,TRBD2,CASGLLAGVGTGELFF,TGTGCCAGCGGACTACTAGCGGGAGTCGGGACCGGGGAGCTGTTTTTT
NA,TRBV5-1,TRBJ1-1,NA,CASSLARGGDSTEAFF,TGCGCCAGCAGCTTGGCTAGAGGGGGAGACAGCACTGAAGCTTTCTTT
NA,TRBV5-1,TRBJ1-2,NA,CASSLDSRAGGGYTF,TGCGCCAGCAGCTTGGACAGTCGGGCGGGTGGCGGCTACACCTTC
NA,TRBV20-1,TRBJ1-1,NA,CSAGGRTGGTEAFF,TGCAGTGCTGGAGGTCGGACGGGAGGAACTGAAGCTTTCTTT
NA,TRBV29-1,TRBJ1-1,NA,CSVEDYTGWRNTEAFF,TGCAGCGTTGAAGATTATACCGGATGGAGGAACACTGAAGCTTTCTTT
NA,TRBV19,TRBJ2-2,NA,CASSPLGPGELFF,TGTGCCAGTAGTCCCCTCGGTCCCGGGGAGCTGTTTTTT
NA,TRBV5-6,TRBJ2-3,NA,CASSFGVIRGLSTDTQYF,TGTGCCAGCAGCTTTGGAGTCATCCGGGGCCTTAGCACAGATACGCAGTATTTT
NA,TRBV2,TRBJ1-5,NA,CASSALRSNQPQHF,TGTGCCAGCAGTGCACTTAGAAGCAATCAGCCCCAGCATTTT
NA,TRBV29-1,TRBJ1-2,TRBD1,CSVEDQGAPDYGYTF,TGCAGCGTTGAAGATCAGGGGGCGCCGGACTATGGCTACACCTTC
NA,TRBV2,TRBJ2-1,TRBD1,CASSDGQGAGNEQFF,TGTGCCAGCAGTGATGGACAGGGGGCGGGGAATGAGCAGTTCTTC
NA,TRBV3-1,TRBJ2-4,NA,CASSLGLSGNIQYF,TGTGCCAGCAGCCTGGGACTCAGTGGAAACATTCAGTACTTC
NA,TRBV3-1,TRBJ2-1,TRBD2,CASSNGTSVGYNEQFF,TGTGCCAGCAGCAACGGGACTAGCGTGGGCTACAATGAGCAGTTCTTC
once,TRBV20-1,TRBJ2-7,TRBD1,CSASQGASTYEQYF,TGCAGTGCTAGTCAGGGGGCGTCTACTTACGAGCAGTACTTC